The 5 T cell receptor beta chains below come from one sample, sequenced in a study of regulatory T cells in long-lasting Graves disease. Time point specified: persistent/refractory GD, antithyroid drugs over 5 years with positive TRAb. From RNA extracted from PBMCs, the TCR library was made. The authors built TCR beta libraries using iRepertoire HTBI primers and Arm-PCR of CDR3 regions. TCRdb passed the multiplex PCR reads through MiXCR, listing each CDR3 protein once. The sample holds a few hundred thousand distinct CDR3 sequences, 21% seen once. The material was peripheral blood mononuclear cells (PBMCs), obtained when the disease was refractory, from a patient treated with antithyroid drugs. The receptors were sampled from a female donor with Graves disease.

The sample holds many counts of this clonotype. This chain uses TRBV29-1 with TRBJ1-2; D is unclear. The CDR3 length is 13 residues. V was pared by 0 bases and J by 8 bases, with 13 bases between. Germline V gives CDR1 SQVTM, CDR2 ANQGSEA. The CDR3 region has the DNA TGCAGCGTTGAAGAGGGCGGCCGGGGAGGCTACACCTTC. Translation: CSVEEGGRGGYTF.

As to this clonotype: A clone one base away is much larger, so this may be a read error. The chain employs TRBV28 and TRBJ1-4; D not resolved. V gave up 2 bases and J gave up 10 bases, with 14 bases separating them. The CDR3 spans 14 residues. Germline V lookup: CDR1 MDHEN, CDR2 SYDVKM. The CDR3 DNA sequence: TGTGCCAGCAGTTTAAGCCGGGGTGATGGAAAACTGTTTTTT. Translated: CASSLSRGDGKLFF. Complete variable domain (other parts from reference TRBV28 and TRBJ1-4): DVKVTQSSRYLVKRTGEKVFLECVQDMDHENMFWYRQDPGLGLRLIYFSYDVKMKEKGDIPEGYSVSREKKERFSLILESASTNQTSMYLCASSLSRGDGKLFFGSGTQLSVL.

This clonotype occurred a few times. The chain carries TRBV30 and TRBJ1-2; 7 bases match TRBD1. The CDR3 spans 15 residues. Germline-derived CDR1 and CDR2 are GTSNPN and SVGIG (reference sequence). With V trimmed by 2 bases and J by 4 bases, 10 bases remained unmatched. CDR3 sequence: CAWSYTGTALYGYTF. DNA for the CDR3: TGTGCCTGGAGTTATACAGGGACAGCTCTCTATGGCTACACCTTC. Full variable domain (remainder filled in from reference TRBV30 and TRBJ1-2): SQTIHQWPATLVQPVGSPLSLECTVEGTSNPNLYWYRQAAGRGLQLLFYSVGIGQISSEVPQNLSASRPQDRQFILSSKKLLLSDSGFYLCAWSYTGTALYGYTFGSGTRLTVV.

As to this clonotype: This sequence may be a read error, since a much larger clone differs from it by one base. J is TRBJ2-5 and V is TRBV7-8, with unresolved D. Germline V lookup: CDR1 SGHVS, CDR2 FQNEAQ. CDR3 length equals 17 residues. This chain's CDR3 is CASSLAGLTGYQGTQYF. CDR3 nucleotide sequence: TGTGCCAGCAGCTTAGCAGGGCTTACGGGTTATCAAGGGACCCAGTACTTC.

The chain joins TRBV9 to TRBJ2-4; D is uncertain. The CDR3 contains 15 residues. The germline V gene encodes CDR1 SGDLS and CDR2 YYNGEE. Trimming took 2 bases from V and 5 from J, leaving 14 bases between them. DNA for the CDR3: TGTGCCAGCAGCGTGGGCCCCATCCGGCAAAACATTCAGTACTTC. Translation: CASSVGPIRQNIQYF.